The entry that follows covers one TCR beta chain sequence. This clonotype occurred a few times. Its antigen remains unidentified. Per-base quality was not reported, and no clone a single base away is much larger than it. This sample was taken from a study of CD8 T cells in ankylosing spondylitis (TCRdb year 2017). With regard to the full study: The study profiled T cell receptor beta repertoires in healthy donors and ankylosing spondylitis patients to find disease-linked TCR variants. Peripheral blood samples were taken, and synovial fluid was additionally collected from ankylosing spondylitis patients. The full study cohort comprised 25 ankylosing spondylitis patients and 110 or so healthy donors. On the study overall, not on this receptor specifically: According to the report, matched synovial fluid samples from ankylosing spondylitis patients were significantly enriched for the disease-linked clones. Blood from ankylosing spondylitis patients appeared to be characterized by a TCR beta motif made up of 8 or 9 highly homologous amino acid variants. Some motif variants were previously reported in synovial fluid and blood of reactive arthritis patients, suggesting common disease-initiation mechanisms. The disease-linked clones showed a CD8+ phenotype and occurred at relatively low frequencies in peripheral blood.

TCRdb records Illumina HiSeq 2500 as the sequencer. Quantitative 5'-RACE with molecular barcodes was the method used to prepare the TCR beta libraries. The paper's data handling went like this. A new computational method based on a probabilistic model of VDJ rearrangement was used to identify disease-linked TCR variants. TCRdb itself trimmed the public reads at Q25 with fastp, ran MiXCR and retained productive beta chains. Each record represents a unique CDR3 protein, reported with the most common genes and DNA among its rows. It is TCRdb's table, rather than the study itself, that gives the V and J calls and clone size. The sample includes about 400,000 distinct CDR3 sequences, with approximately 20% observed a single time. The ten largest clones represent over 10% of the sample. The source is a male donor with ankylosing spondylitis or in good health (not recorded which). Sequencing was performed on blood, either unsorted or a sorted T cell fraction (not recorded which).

The encoded CDR3 is CASSLDPASEQYF. The nucleotide sequence is TGCGCCAGCAGCTTGGACCCCGCCAGCGAGCAGTACTTC. The chain is made from TRBV5-1 and TRBJ2-7, with no confidently assigned D gene. The germline V gene sets CDR1 to SGHRS and CDR2 to YFSETQ. Its CDR3 holds 13 amino acids, cysteine through phenylalanine. The retained sequence is limited to the CDR3, 39 bases, with the frame set at the first base. Deletion took 0 bases off V and 6 bases off J, with a span of 10 bases between the germline ends.